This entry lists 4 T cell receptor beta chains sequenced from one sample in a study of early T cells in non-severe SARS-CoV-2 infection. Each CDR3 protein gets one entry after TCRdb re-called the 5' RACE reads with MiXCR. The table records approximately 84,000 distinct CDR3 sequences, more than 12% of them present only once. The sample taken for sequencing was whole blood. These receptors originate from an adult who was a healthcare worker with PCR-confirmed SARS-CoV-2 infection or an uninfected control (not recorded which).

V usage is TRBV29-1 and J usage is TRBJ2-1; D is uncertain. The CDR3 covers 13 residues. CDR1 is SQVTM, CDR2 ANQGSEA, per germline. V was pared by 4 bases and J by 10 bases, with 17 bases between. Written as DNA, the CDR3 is TGCAGCGTTGGGCCAGCTTCCAGCATAGAGCAGTTCTTC. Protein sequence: CSVGPASSIEQFF.

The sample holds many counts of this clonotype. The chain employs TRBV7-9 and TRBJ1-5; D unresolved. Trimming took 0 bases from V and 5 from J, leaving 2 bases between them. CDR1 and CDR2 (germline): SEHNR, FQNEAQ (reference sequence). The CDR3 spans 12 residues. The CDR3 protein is CASSLAHQPQHF. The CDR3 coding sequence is TGTGCCAGCAGCTTAGCTCATCAGCCCCAGCATTTT.

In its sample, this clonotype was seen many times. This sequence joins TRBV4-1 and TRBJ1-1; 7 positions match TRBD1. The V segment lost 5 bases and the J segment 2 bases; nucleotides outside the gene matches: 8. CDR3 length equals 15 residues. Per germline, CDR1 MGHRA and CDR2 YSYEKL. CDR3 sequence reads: CASSENGDRNTEAFF. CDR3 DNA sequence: TGCGCCAGCAGCGAAAACGGGGACAGAAACACTGAAGCTTTCTTT.

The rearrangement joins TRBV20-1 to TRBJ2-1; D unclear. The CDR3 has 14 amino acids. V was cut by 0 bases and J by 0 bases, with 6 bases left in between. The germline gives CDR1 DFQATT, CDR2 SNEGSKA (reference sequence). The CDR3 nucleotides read TGCAGTGCTAGAGATCTGAGCTCCTACAATGAGCAGTTCTTC. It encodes CSARDLSSYNEQFF.